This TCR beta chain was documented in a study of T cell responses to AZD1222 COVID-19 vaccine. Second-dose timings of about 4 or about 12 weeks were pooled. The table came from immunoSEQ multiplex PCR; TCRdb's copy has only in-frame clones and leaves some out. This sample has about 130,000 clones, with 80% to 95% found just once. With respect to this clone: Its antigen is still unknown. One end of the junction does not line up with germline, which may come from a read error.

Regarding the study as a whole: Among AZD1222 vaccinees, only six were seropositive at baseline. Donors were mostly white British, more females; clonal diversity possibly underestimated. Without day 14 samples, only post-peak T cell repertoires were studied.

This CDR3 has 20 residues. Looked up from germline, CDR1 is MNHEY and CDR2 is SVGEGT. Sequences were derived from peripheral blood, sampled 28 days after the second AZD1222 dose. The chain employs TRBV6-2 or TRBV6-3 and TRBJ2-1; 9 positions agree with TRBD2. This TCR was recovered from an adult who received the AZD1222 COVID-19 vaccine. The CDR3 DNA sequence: TGTGCCAGCAGTTACTCGATATTTTACAGCGGGGGGCCCTCCGACAATGAGCAGTTCTTC. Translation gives CASSYSIFYSGGPSDNEQFF.